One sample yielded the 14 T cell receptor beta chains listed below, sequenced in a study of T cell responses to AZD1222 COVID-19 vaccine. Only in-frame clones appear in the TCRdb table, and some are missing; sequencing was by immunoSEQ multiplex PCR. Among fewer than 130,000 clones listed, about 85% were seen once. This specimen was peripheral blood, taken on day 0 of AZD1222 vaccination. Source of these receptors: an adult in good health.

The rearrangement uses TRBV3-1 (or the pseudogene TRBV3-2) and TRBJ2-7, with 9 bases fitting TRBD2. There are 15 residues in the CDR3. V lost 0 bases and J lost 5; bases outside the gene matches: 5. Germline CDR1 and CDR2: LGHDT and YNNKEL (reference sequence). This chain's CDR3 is CASSQDLAGWDEQYF. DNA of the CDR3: TGTGCCAGCAGCCAAGATCTAGCGGGGTGGGACGAGCAGTACTTC.

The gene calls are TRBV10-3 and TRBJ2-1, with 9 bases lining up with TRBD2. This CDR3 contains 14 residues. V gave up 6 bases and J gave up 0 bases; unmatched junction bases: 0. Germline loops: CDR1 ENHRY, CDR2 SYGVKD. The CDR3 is CAIRAGGSYNEQFF. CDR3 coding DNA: TGTGCCATCAGAGCGGGAGGCTCCTACAATGAGCAGTTCTTC.

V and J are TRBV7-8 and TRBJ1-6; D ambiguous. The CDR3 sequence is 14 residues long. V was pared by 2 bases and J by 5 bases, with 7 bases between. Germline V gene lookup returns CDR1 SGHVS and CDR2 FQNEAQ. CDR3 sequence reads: CASSLSGDNSPLHF. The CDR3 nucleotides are TGTGCCAGCAGCTTATCCGGGGATAATTCACCCCTCCACTTT. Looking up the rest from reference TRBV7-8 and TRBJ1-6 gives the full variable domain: GAGVSQSPRYKVAKRGQDVALRCDPISGHVSLFWYQQALGQGPEFLTYFQNEAQLDKSGLPSDRFFAERPEGSVSTLKIQRTQQEDSAVYLCASSLSGDNSPLHFGNGTRLTVT.

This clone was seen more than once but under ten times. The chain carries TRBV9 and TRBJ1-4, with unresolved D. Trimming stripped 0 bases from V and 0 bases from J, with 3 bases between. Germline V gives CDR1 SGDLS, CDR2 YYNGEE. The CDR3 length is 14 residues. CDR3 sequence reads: CASSVAATNEKLFF. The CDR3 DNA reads TGTGCCAGCAGCGTAGCAGCAACTAATGAAAAACTGTTTTTT.

This CDR3 reads CASSAPGNLYEQYF. The DNA of the CDR3 is TGTGCCAGCAGTGCTCCAGGGAATCTCTACGAGCAGTACTTC. The rearrangement uses TRBV28 and TRBJ2-7; tentatively, D is TRBD1 (5 bases). The V and J ends lost 5 bases and 3 bases respectively, with 14 bases between them. Germline values: CDR1 MDHEN, CDR2 SYDVKM. This CDR3 contains 14 residues.

The CDR3 sequence is CASSRIGYGYTF. As DNA, the CDR3 is TGTGCCAGCAGCCGCATAGGCTATGGCTACACCTTC. The J gene is TRBJ1-2, the V gene TRBV6-2 or TRBV6-3; no definite D call. The CDR3 consists of 12 residues. V was pared by 6 bases and J by 4 bases, with 9 bases between. The germline V gene encodes CDR1 MNHEY and CDR2 SVGEGT.

DNA for the CDR3: TGTGCCAGCAGTTTATCTTCAGGGGCCTCTGGGGCCAACGTCCTGACTTTC. It specifies CASSLSSGASGANVLTF. V usage is TRBV28 and J usage is TRBJ2-6; D perhaps matches TRBD1 (6 bases). CDR3 size: 17 residues. Germline assignment: CDR1 MDHEN and CDR2 SYDVKM. Trimming left V 1 base short and J 0 bases short, with 10 bases between.

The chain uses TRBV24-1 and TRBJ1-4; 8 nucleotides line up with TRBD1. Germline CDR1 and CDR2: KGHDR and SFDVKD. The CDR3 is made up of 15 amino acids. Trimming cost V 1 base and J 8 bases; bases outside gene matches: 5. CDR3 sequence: CATSDLQGGKEKLFF. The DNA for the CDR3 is TGTGCCACCAGTGATTTACAGGGGGGAAAAGAAAAACTGTTTTTT.

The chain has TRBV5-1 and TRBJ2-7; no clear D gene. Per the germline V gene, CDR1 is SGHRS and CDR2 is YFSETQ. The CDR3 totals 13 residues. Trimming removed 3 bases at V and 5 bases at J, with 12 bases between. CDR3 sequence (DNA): TGCGCCAGCAGCTATCAATCCACAGACGAGCAGTACTTC. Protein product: CASSYQSTDEQYF.

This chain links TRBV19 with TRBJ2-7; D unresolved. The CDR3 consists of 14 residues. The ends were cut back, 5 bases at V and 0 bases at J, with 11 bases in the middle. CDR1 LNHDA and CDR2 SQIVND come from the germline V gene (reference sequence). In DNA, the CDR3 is TGTGCCAGTAGTTCTCCGACACCCTCCTACGAGCAGTACTTC. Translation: CASSSPTPSYEQYF.

The CDR3 loop is CSVDTDRDTQYF. The CDR3 DNA reads TGCAGCGTTGACACCGACCGGGATACGCAGTATTTT. The V gene is TRBV29-1, the J gene TRBJ2-3; D is ambiguous. V was pared by 3 bases and J by 6 bases, with 10 bases between. The CDR3 runs 12 residues. Looked up from germline, CDR1 is SQVTM and CDR2 is ANQGSEA.

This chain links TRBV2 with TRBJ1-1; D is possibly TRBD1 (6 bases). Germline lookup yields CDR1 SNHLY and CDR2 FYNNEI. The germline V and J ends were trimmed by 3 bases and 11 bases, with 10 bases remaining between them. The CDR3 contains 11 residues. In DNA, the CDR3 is TGTGCCAGCAGTGAGGGGAGGGGGGCTTTCTTT. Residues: CASSEGRGAFF. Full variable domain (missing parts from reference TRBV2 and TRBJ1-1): EPEVTQTPSHQVTQMGQEVILRCVPISNHLYFYWYRQILGQKVEFLVSFYNNEISEKSEIFDDQFSVERPDGSNFTLKIRSTKLEDSAMYFCASSEGRGAFFGQGTRLTVV.

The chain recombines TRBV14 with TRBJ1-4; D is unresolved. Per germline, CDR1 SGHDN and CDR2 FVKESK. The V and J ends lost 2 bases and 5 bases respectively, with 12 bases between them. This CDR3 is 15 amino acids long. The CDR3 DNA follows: TGTGCCAGCAGCCAATCCGGAGGGCTCAATGAAAAACTGTTTTTT. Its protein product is CASSQSGGLNEKLFF.

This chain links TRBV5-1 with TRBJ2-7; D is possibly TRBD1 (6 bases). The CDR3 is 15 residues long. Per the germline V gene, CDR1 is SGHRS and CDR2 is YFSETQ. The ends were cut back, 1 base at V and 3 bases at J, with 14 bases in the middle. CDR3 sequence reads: CASSLSQGSLYEQYF. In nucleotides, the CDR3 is TGCGCCAGCAGCTTGAGCCAGGGGAGCCTCTACGAGCAGTACTTC.